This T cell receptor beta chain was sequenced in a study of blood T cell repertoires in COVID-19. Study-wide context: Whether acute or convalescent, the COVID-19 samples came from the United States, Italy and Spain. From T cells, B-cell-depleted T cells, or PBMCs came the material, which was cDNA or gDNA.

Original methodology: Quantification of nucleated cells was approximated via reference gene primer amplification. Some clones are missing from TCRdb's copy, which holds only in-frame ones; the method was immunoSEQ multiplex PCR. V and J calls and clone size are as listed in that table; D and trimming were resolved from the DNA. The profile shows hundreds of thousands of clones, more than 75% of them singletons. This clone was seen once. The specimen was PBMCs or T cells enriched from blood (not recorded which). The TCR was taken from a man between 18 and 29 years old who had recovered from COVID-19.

This CDR3 is CASSGTPSNYGYTF. The CDR3 DNA sequence: TGTGCCAGCAGCGGGACACCTTCTAACTATGGCTACACCTTC. V usage is TRBV28 and J usage is TRBJ1-2, with a possible D match to TRBD1 (6 bases). V was pared by 6 bases and J by 0 bases, with 11 bases between. Germline CDR1 and CDR2: MDHEN and SYDVKM. CDR3 length: 14 residues.